The rows below give T cell receptor beta chains drawn from one sample of a study of cytomegalovirus exposure and HLA in healthy donors. Here immunoSEQ multiplex PCR was the method, and the copy in TCRdb shows in-frame clones only, minus some. Of 150,000 to 200,000 clones in the sample, 75% to 90% are singletons; the top ten hold around 2.4%. The sample comprised PBMCs. The receptors stem from a woman between 18 and 29 years old in good health and CMV-seronegative. The CDR3 runs from the conserved cysteine through the conserved F or W. The D gene is left open where the match is weak. Clone sizes are given selectively: once, few, many, or a class where the clone is expanded.

TGTGCCATCAGTGAGAATACAGTCGGGGATGGCTACACCTTC	CAISENTVGDGYTF	TRBV10-3	TRBJ1-2	.	few
TGCGCCAGCAGCTGGGGGGACAGGAAGAATTCACCCCTCCACTTT	CASSWGDRKNSPLHF	TRBV5-1	TRBJ1-6	TRBD1	few
TGTGCCAGCAGTTACGGGACAGGGCCTCTGAACACTGAAGCTTTCTTT	CASSYGTGPLNTEAFF	TRBV6-5	TRBJ1-1	TRBD1	few
TGCGCCAGCAGCCAAGGCGACATCTCCTACGAGCAGTACTTC	CASSQGDISYEQYF	TRBV4-1	TRBJ2-7	.	.
TGTGCCAGCAGCGTAGCTCTCGCCGAAACAGGTCCCTCCGAAGCTTTCTTT	CASSVALAETGPSEAFF	TRBV9	TRBJ1-1	.	.
TGTGCCAGCACCGTTAGCGGGGGGGCCAATGAGCAGTTCTTC	CASTVSGGANEQFF	TRBV6-5	TRBJ2-1	TRBD2	.
TGTGCCAGCAGCTTAGCCTTTCGGATCGCGGATAGCTCCTACGAGCAGTACTTC	CASSLAFRIADSSYEQYF	TRBV7-2	TRBJ2-7	.	.
TGCGCCAGCAGCCCCGTGCGGGGACTGTCGTTTTCGGTGACTGAAGCTTTCTTT	CASSPVRGLSFSVTEAFF	TRBV5-1	TRBJ1-1	.	.
TGTGCCACCCGACAGGGGGCCTTAGGCTACACCTTC	CATRQGALGYTF	TRBV27	TRBJ1-2	TRBD1	.
TGTGCCACTCGGACAGGATTTAATGAAAAACTGTTTTTT	CATRTGFNEKLFF	TRBV6-5	TRBJ1-4	TRBD1	.
TGTGCCAGCAGCCAGGGACAGAGGTTAAATCAGCCCCAGCATTTT	CASSQGQRLNQPQHF	TRBV5-8	TRBJ1-5	TRBD1	.
TGTGCCAGCAGCGCGCTACCCAGCGGGGGGCAAGAGACCCAGTACTTC	CASSALPSGGQETQYF	TRBV7-6	TRBJ2-5	TRBD2	once
TGTGCCAGCACCAAGGGACTAGCGGGGCCGTACGAGCAGTACTTC	CASTKGLAGPYEQYF	TRBV6-1	TRBJ2-7	TRBD2	.
TGTGCCAGCAGCCTCCAGGACAGGGTGAGAGGTTACGGCTACACCTTC	CASSLQDRVRGYGYTF	TRBV13	TRBJ1-2	TRBD1	.
TGTGCCAGCAGCTTAGGGGCGACAGGGTTGAATGGCTACACCTTC	CASSLGATGLNGYTF	TRBV7-6	TRBJ1-2	TRBD1	.
TGTGCCAGTAGTATCGCGGGGACAGCTAATTCACCCCTCCACTTT	CASSIAGTANSPLHF	TRBV19	TRBJ1-6	TRBD1	.
TGTGCCTGGAGTGTACCAGGGGGATCCTCTGGAAACACCATATATTTT	CAWSVPGGSSGNTIYF	TRBV30	TRBJ1-3	TRBD1	.
TGTGCCAGCAGTTTATCCCTTACGGGGGAGCAGTACTTC	CASSLSLTGEQYF	TRBV27	TRBJ2-7	.	.
TGTGCCAGCAGCTATTCGGACAGGGGTGGGTATGGCTACACCTTC	CASSYSDRGGYGYTF	TRBV7-9	TRBJ1-2	TRBD1	.
TGTGCCAGCAGCTTAGTATGGGAGAACTACACCTTC	CASSLVWENYTF	TRBV13	TRBJ1-2	.	.
TGCGCCAGCAGCCAAGGTCTGACAGGGCTCGCCGGGGAGCTGTTTTTT	CASSQGLTGLAGELFF	TRBV4-3	TRBJ2-2	TRBD1	.
TGTGCCAGTAGTATAAGAGAAGGGGCTGGGGCCAACGTCCTGACTTTC	CASSIREGAGANVLTF	TRBV19	TRBJ2-6	.	.
TGTGCCATCAGTGAGTACAGCTACACCGGGGAGCTGTTTTTT	CAISEYSYTGELFF	TRBV10-3	TRBJ2-2	.	.
TGTGCCAGCAGTTTAAACCTACAGGGGGCCTATGGCTACACCTTC	CASSLNLQGAYGYTF	TRBV27	TRBJ1-2	TRBD1	once
TGTGCCAGCAGCTTAGGGGCGGGAGGGTCCTACGAGCAGTACTTC	CASSLGAGGSYEQYF	TRBV7-2	TRBJ2-7	TRBD2	.
TGTGCCAGCAGTGGCCGGACAGGCATCACCGGGGAGCTGTTTTTT	CASSGRTGITGELFF	TRBV6-5	TRBJ2-2	TRBD1	.
TGTGCCAGCACCCCAACAAGTGCGGGGGACACTGAAGCTTTCTTT	CASTPTSAGDTEAFF	TRBV27	TRBJ1-1	.	.
TGTGCCATGGGGGAGGGGCTCCAGGACCGGGAGCTGTTTTTT	CAMGEGLQDRELFF	TRBV2	TRBJ2-2	TRBD2	.
TGCGCCAGCAGCTTGGACGGGGTCACTGAAGCTTTCTTT	CASSLDGVTEAFF	TRBV5-1	TRBJ1-1	.	.
TGTGCCAGCAGCTCATCCTCAAGCGGGAGGGCCCATGAGCAGTTCTTC	CASSSSSSGRAHEQFF	TRBV11-3	TRBJ2-1	TRBD2	.
TGTGCCAGCAGCTTACAGGACAGGGACCCCTATGGCTACACCTTC	CASSLQDRDPYGYTF	TRBV7-3	TRBJ1-2	TRBD1	.
TGCGCCAGCAGCTTGGATGCCGGGGGCTATGGCTACACCTTC	CASSLDAGGYGYTF	TRBV5-1	TRBJ1-2	.	few
TGTGCCAGCAGTCTGAGTGCGGCCACCCTCCTTCACTATGGCTACACCTTC	CASSLSAATLLHYGYTF	TRBV27	TRBJ1-2	.	once
TGTGCCAGCAGTCCCTCTAGCGGGGTTTACAATGAGCAGTTCTTC	CASSPSSGVYNEQFF	TRBV27	TRBJ2-1	TRBD2	.
TGTGCCAGCAGCCCGGACAGGGGACTTGGTGGCTACACCTTC	CASSPDRGLGGYTF	TRBV5-6	TRBJ1-2	TRBD1	.
TGTGCCAGCAGCCAAGATCCGTGGGACAGGGGTCTCTACGGGGAGCTGTTTTTT	CASSQDPWDRGLYGELFF	TRBV4-2	TRBJ2-2	TRBD1	.
TGTGCCAGCAGCGTAGAGTCTATAGCGGTAAATGAGCAGTTCTTC	CASSVESIAVNEQFF	TRBV9	TRBJ2-1	.	.
TGTGCCTGGAGTCCGCAGTACAATGAGCAGTTCTTC	CAWSPQYNEQFF	TRBV30	TRBJ2-1	.	.
TGCGCCAGCAGCTTACAGGGCGATACGCAGTATTTT	CASSLQGDTQYF	TRBV5-1	TRBJ2-3	.	.
TGCAGTGCCAGGGGCCGGGGATCTTTCTTT	CSARGRGSFF	TRBV20-1	TRBJ1-1	.	once
TGTGCCAGCAGCTTAGGGGCTAACAGGGGGATTGAGACCCAGTACTTC	CASSLGANRGIETQYF	TRBV7-9	TRBJ2-5	TRBD1	.
TGTGCCAGCAGCCAAGCCCGCTCCTACGAGCAGTACTTC	CASSQARSYEQYF	TRBV4-2	TRBJ2-7	.	once
TGTGCCAGCAGCGTGGCGGCCCTGAGGGATTCACCCCTCCACTTT	CASSVAALRDSPLHF	TRBV9	TRBJ1-6	.	.
TGCGCCAGCAGCTTGGCCGGGAGGGATGAGCAGTACTTC	CASSLAGRDEQYF	TRBV5-1	TRBJ2-7	TRBD2	few
TGTGCCAGTAGCTCCGGGACAGGGGGCTCTGGGGCCAACGTCCTGACTTTC	CASSSGTGGSGANVLTF	TRBV19	TRBJ2-6	TRBD1	.
TGTGCCAGCAGTCAATCGGGCAATCAGCCCCAGCATTTT	CASSQSGNQPQHF	TRBV27	TRBJ1-5	.	.
TGTGCCATTGGAATGGACAGGGGGAACTATGGCTACACCTTC	CAIGMDRGNYGYTF	TRBV10-3	TRBJ1-2	TRBD1	.
TGTGCCAGCAGCTGGGCGGGTCTCCATGAGCAGTTCTTC	CASSWAGLHEQFF	TRBV7-2	TRBJ2-1	.	.
TGCGCCAGCAGCCCCGGGTCCCCCACCGACGAGCAGTACTTC	CASSPGSPTDEQYF	TRBV5-1	TRBJ2-7	.	.
TGTGCCAGCAGCTTACTAGCGAGCGAGCAGTACTTC	CASSLLASEQYF	TRBV7-9	TRBJ2-7	.	.
TGTGCCAGCAGCGGACATAGCGGGTCCTCCTACGAGCAGTACTTC	CASSGHSGSSYEQYF	TRBV7-9	TRBJ2-7	TRBD2	.
TGCGCCAGCAGCCAAGAGCCCTTAGATGGGACATATGGCTACACCTTC	CASSQEPLDGTYGYTF	TRBV4-1	TRBJ1-2	.	.
TGTGCCAGCAGCTTGGGGGACAGGCTGGGAGAGACCCAGTACTTC	CASSLGDRLGETQYF	TRBV7-9	TRBJ2-5	TRBD1	.
TGTGCCAGCAGCCAGGGGTGGCAGGGGTACATCTTT	CASSQGWQGYIF	TRBV7-2	TRBJ1-1	.	.
TGCGCCAGCAGCCAAGATCACAGGGGGGACACTGAAGCTTTCTTT	CASSQDHRGDTEAFF	TRBV4-3	TRBJ1-1	TRBD1	.
TGTGCCAGCAGTCTCCGAGATACGCAGTATTTT	CASSLRDTQYF	TRBV2	TRBJ2-3	.	.
TGTGCCAGCAGCGTCGAAGGTTCAGGGGGATACTATGGCTACACCTTC	CASSVEGSGGYYGYTF	TRBV9	TRBJ1-2	TRBD1	medium-sized
TGTGCCAGCTCACCTCGATCCATCAGGGTAGGTAAGGACGAGCAGTACTTC	CASSPRSIRVGKDEQYF	TRBV18	TRBJ2-7	.	few
TGTGCCAGCAGTGAACTCTCCCGACAGGGTAGGGAGACCCAGTACTTC	CASSELSRQGRETQYF	TRBV6-1	TRBJ2-5	TRBD1	few